This T cell receptor (beta chain) was observed in a study of shared clonotypes between healthy human individuals. Overall study results and limits: Only blood samples were collected, and tissue repertoires likely differ. Naive subsets tended to show greater estimated richness than memory subsets.

Original methodology: There were no quality scores in the junction-only immunoSEQ sequences, so filtering differed. Using immunoSEQ multiplex PCR, the repertoire was profiled, and TCRdb retains in-frame clones only, with some absent. V and J calls plus clone size are reproduced from that table; the DNA served to infer D and trimming. The sample contains some 2.4 million clones, 93% of which appear only once. This clone was seen only once. Antigen unknown. The CDR3 is 16 residues long. The V end was cut by 5 bases, the J end by 2 bases, with 18 bases between. CDR1 and CDR2 from the germline V gene are SGHRS and YFSETQ.

Sequenced input: naive CD4+ T cells from PBMCs. Stated subset: CD45RA+ positively selected. V is TRBV5-1 and J is TRBJ2-3; D might be TRBD2 (6 bases). The TCR originated in a man between 18 and 35 years old in good health. Some clones in this sample may be carry-over from other donors' samples. The CDR3 coding sequence is TGCGCCAGCAGGAGTACGGGGGATACGGTCACAGATACGCAGTATTTT. This encodes CASRSTGDTVTDTQYF.